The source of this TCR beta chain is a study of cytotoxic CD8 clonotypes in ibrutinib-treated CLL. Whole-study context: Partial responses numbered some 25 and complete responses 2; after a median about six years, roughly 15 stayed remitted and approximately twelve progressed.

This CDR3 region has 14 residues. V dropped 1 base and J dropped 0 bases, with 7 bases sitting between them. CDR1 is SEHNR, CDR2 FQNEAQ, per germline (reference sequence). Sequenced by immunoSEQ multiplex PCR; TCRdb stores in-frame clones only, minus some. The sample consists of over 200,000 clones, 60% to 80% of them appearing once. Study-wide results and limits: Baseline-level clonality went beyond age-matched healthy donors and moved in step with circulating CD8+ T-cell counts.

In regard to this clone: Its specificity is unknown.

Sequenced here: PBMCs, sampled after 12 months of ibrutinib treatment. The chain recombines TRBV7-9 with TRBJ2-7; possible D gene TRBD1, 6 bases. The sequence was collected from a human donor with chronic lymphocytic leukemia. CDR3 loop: CASSLEGVSYEQYF. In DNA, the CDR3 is TGTGCCAGCAGCTTAGAGGGGGTCTCCTACGAGCAGTACTTC.